One sample yielded the 9 T cell receptor beta chains listed below, sequenced in a study of cytomegalovirus exposure and HLA in healthy donors. This PCR relied on a set of 60 Vbeta primers and 13 Jbeta primers. Using immunoSEQ multiplex PCR, the repertoire was profiled, and TCRdb retains in-frame clones only, with some absent. Of 150,000 to 200,000 clones listed, around 83% were seen once; the top ten hold 8.5%. The sequenced sample was PBMCs. The receptors shown here come from a male donor in good health and CMV-seropositive.

The chain combines TRBV4-3 with TRBJ1-6; TRBD1 aligns across 9 bases. CDR1 and CDR2 (germline): LGHNA, YSLEER. The J segment lost 10 bases and the V segment lost 4 bases, leaving 8 bases of the junction unmatched. This CDR3 contains 15 residues. The CDR3 region has the DNA TGCGCCAGCAGCCTCGGACAGGGGTCTGACTCACCCCTCCACTTT. It codes for CASSLGQGSDSPLHF.

This chain uses TRBV18 with TRBJ2-7, with 9 bases aligning to TRBD1. Germline trimming cut 1 base from V and 4 bases from J; bases unmatched to any gene: 5. CDR3 size: 15 residues. The germline V gene has CDR1 KGHSH and CDR2 LQKENI. The CDR3 DNA reads TGTGCCAGCTCACCACTGGGACAGGGCACTTACGAGCAGTACTTC. This gives the protein CASSPLGQGTYEQYF.

CDR3 sequence: CASSLTSRFAYNEQFF. The CDR3 DNA reads as TGTGCCAGCAGTTTAACCAGCAGGTTTGCCTACAATGAGCAGTTCTTC. This chain connects TRBV27 to TRBJ2-1; D is unresolved. V was clipped by 2 bases and J by 2 bases, with 13 bases between them. From germline, CDR1 is MNHEY and CDR2 SMNVEV (reference sequence). The CDR3 contains 16 residues.

This chain joins TRBV27 and TRBJ2-7; no clear D. V lost 4 bases to trimming and J lost 3 bases, with 7 bases between them. This CDR3 is built from 12 residues. CDR1 and CDR2 from the germline V gene are MNHEY and SMNVEV (reference sequence). The CDR3 sequence is CASSSRFYEQYF. In DNA form, the CDR3 reads TGTGCCAGCAGTTCTCGGTTCTACGAGCAGTACTTC.

This clone has only a few counts. The chain joins TRBV9 to TRBJ2-7; TRBD2 might be the D (6 bases). This CDR3 contains 15 residues. Trimming stripped 0 bases from V and 1 base from J, with 11 bases between. Germline CDR1 is SGDLS and CDR2 is YYNGEE. The CDR3 DNA is TGTGCCAGCAGCGTAGGCGGGATTAAGTCCTACGAGCAGTACTTC. This codes for CASSVGGIKSYEQYF.

The rearrangement links TRBV27 to TRBJ2-2, with D unclear. The germline V and J ends were trimmed by 3 bases and 1 base, with 27 bases remaining between them. This CDR3 is 21 amino acids long. The germline CDR1 and CDR2 sequences are MNHEY and SMNVEV (reference sequence). The CDR3 is CASSFPTPFQNTTRNTGELFF. CDR3 nucleotides: TGTGCCAGCAGTTTCCCCACCCCGTTCCAGAACACTACAAGGAACACCGGGGAGCTGTTTTTT.

This chain uses TRBV5-4 with TRBJ2-2; a weak D match, TRBD1 (6 bases). This CDR3 spans 17 amino acids. In germline, CDR1 is SGHNT, CDR2 YYREEE (reference sequence). V lost 0 bases and J lost 3, with 15 bases in between. The CDR3 here is CASSLGLGGSYTGELFF. The CDR3, as DNA: TGTGCCAGCAGCTTGGGTCTTGGGGGCTCGTACACCGGGGAGCTGTTTTTT.

This clone was detected only a few times. The chain joins TRBV27 to TRBJ1-4; TRBD1 aligns across 8 bases. Germline V CDR1 and CDR2: MNHEY, SMNVEV (reference sequence). The CDR3 consists of 15 residues. V was clipped by 5 bases and J by 4 bases; unmatched bases: 6. The CDR3 protein is CASSAQGGGNEKLFF. The CDR3 nucleotides read TGTGCCAGCAGTGCACAGGGGGGGGGTAATGAAAAACTGTTTTTT. The complete variable domain, with remaining parts taken from reference TRBV27 and TRBJ1-4, reads EAQVTQNPRYLITVTGKKLTVTCSQNMNHEYMSWYRQDPGLGLRQIYYSMNVEVTDKGDVPEGYKVSRKEKRNFPLILESPSPNQTSLYFCASSAQGGGNEKLFFGSGTQLSVL.

This sequence joins TRBV7-2 and TRBJ1-6; D perhaps matches TRBD1 (5 bases). Trimming stripped 6 bases from V and 7 bases from J, with 13 bases between. Germline V gene lookup returns CDR1 SGHTA and CDR2 FQGNSA. The CDR3 consists of 14 residues. The CDR3 coding sequence is TGTGCCAGCAGACCCGACAGCGGGAATTCACCCCTCCACTTT. Its translation is CASRPDSGNSPLHF.